The entry below gives a single TCR beta chain sequence along with its context. The antigen it recognizes is unknown. Base qualities are missing; no much larger clone stands one base away. The collaborating institutions used their own protocols to collect whole blood in K2EDTA tubes. For TCRbeta analysis, collaborators shipped samples as frozen whole blood, isolated PBMCs, or DNA extracted from either of those sample types. This sample is drawn from a study of blood T cell repertoires in COVID-19 (dated by TCRdb to about 2020). In terms of the full investigation: The collaborator samples originated in the United States, Italy and Spain and spanned the acute and convalescent phases of COVID-19. The repertoires were released in a freely available public database intended as a resource for research on the immune response to SARS-CoV-2. Where available, HLA class I and class II types were obtained from metadata supplied by the sample provider rather than from assay-based typing. Subjects who had been exposed to COVID-19, were actively infected with it, or had recovered from it provided the deeply sampled blood TCRbeta repertoires that made up the dataset. The samples were drawn from two sources: the first 160 participants of the ongoing ImmuneRACE study, and approximately 1,300 subjects contributed by 6 global collaborators. A de-identified subject ID, COVID-19 status, age in years and sex were almost always included in the sample metadata. The prospective study material was composed of cDNA or gDNA derived from T cells, B-cell-depleted T cells, or PBMCs. The paper as a whole reports these results and caveats: How much clinical and demographic metadata was included differed by source and by participant, and the metadata was provided uncurated.

TCRbeta CDR3 regions were amplified from genomic DNA by means of the immunoSEQ Assay, a bias-controlled multiplex PCR. Per the source publication's procedure: The number of nucleated cells in each sample was estimated from the amplification of reference gene primers within the assay. To quantify the absolute abundance of each unique TCRbeta CDR3 rearrangement, sequence reads were collapsed and filtered. For each sample, productive Simpson clonality was calculated by taking the square root of Simpson's diversity index across productive rearrangements. As stored in TCRdb, this immuneACCESS dataset retains in-frame rearrangements with V and J assigned. A fraction of the clones does not appear; measured against another copy, unresolved V genes explain less than half of the discrepancy, and the remainder lacks a known reason. The D gene and trimming were derived from the DNA, and the V and J assignments and clone size from that table. This sample is represented by some 89,000 clones; around nine tenths of them were singletons. In total, the top ten clones hold just over 15% of the sample.

V and J are trimmed by 6 bases and 5 bases, and the gene matches miss 8 bases of the junction. Counted from cysteine to phenylalanine, this CDR3 has 15 amino acids. CDR3 DNA only is kept here, 45 bases in frame from base 1. The CDR1 and CDR2 encoded by the germline V gene are MDHEN and SYDVKM. Material for sequencing was peripheral blood. The sequence was obtained from a human donor in a cohort sampled during active COVID-19. The chain is encoded by TRBV28 joined to TRBJ1-2; 11 of the junction bases match TRBD1. The nucleotide sequence is TGTGCCAGCAGCCCTGGACAGGGGGCATGGTATGGCTACACCTTC. It is translated as CASSPGQGAWYGYTF.